Here is one T cell receptor (beta chain) with its context. Antigen unknown. Unique molecular identifiers were affixed to single, distinct cDNA molecules. MiXCR, applied by TCRdb to the 5' RACE reads, yields one record per CDR3 protein. The sample shows some 71,000 distinct CDR3 sequences, 11% of them seen only once. This record comes from a study of early T cells in non-severe SARS-CoV-2 infection. Overall study: With bulk RNA from unsorted whole blood as input, sequencing yielded unpaired chains. Findings and limits, study-wide: Private and CD4 specificities were missed by VDJdb matching, skewed to anti-spike CD8.

The receptor comes from an adult who was a healthcare worker with PCR-confirmed SARS-CoV-2 infection or an uninfected control (not recorded which). The source material was whole blood, sampled at baseline.

The CDR3 loop is CSGAPFGSQTDTQYF. DNA for the CDR3: TGCAGCGGCGCTCCTTTCGGGAGCCAAACAGATACGCAGTATTTT. The chain combines TRBV29-1 with TRBJ2-3, with D maybe TRBD2 (6 bases). The V and J ends lost 7 bases and 3 bases respectively, with 20 bases between them. Germline CDR1 is SQVTM and CDR2 is ANQGSEA. The CDR3 sequence is 15 residues long.